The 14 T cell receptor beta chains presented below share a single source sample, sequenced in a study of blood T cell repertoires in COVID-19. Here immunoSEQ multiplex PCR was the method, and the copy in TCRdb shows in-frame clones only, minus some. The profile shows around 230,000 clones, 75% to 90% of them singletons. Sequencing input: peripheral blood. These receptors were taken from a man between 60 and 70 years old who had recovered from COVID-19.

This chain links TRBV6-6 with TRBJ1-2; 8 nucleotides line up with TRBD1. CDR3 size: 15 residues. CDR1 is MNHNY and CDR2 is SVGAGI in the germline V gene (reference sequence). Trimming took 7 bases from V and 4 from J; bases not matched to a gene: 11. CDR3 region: CASIPGGKSVYGYTF. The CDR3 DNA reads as TGTGCCAGCATTCCAGGGGGCAAGTCGGTCTATGGCTACACCTTC.

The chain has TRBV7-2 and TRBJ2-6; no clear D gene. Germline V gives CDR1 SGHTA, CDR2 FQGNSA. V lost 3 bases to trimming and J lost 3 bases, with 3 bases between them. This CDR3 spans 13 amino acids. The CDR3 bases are TGTGCCAGCAGCTTCATTGGGGCCAACGTCCTGACTTTC. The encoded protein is CASSFIGANVLTF.

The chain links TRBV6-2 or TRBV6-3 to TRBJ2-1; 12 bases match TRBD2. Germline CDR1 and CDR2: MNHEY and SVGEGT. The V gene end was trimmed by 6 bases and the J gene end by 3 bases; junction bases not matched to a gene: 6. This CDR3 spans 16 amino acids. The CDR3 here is CASRPTSGGYYNEQFF. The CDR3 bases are TGTGCCAGCAGACCTACTAGCGGGGGGTACTACAATGAGCAGTTCTTC.

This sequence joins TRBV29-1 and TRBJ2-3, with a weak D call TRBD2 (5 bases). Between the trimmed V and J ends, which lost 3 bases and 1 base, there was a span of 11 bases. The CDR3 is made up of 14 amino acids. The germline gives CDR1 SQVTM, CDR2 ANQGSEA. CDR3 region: CSVDEGIGTDTQYF. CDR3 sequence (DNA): TGCAGCGTTGATGAGGGAATTGGCACAGATACGCAGTATTTT.

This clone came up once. The CDR3 region has the DNA TGTGCCACCAGCGCCGACGGGTATAGCAATCAGCCCCAGCATTTT. As protein: CATSADGYSNQPQHF. The chain is built from TRBV24-1 and TRBJ1-5; D is undetermined. V gave up 7 bases and J gave up 0 bases, with 12 bases separating them. CDR3 length: 15 residues. Germline V lookup: CDR1 KGHDR, CDR2 SFDVKD.

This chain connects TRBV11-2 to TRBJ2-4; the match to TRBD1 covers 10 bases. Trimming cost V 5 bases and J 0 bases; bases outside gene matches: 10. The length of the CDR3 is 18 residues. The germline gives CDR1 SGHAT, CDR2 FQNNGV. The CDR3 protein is CASSIIRGDRGAKNIQYF. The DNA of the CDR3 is TGTGCCAGCAGCATTATTAGAGGGGACAGGGGAGCCAAAAACATTCAGTACTTC. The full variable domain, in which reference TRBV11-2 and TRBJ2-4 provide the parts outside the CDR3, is EAGVAQSPRYKIIEKRQSVAFWCNPISGHATLYWYQQILGQGPKLLIQFQNNGVVDDSQLPKDRFSAERLKGVDSTLKIQPAKLEDSAVYLCASSIIRGDRGAKNIQYFGAGTRLSVL.

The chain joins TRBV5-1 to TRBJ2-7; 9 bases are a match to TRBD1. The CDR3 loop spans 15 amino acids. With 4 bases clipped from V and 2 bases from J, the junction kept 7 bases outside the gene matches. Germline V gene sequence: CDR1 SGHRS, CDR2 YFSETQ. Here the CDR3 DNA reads TGCGCCAGCAGCCCGGACAGGGGCGGTACCTACGAGCAGTACTTC. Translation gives CASSPDRGGTYEQYF.

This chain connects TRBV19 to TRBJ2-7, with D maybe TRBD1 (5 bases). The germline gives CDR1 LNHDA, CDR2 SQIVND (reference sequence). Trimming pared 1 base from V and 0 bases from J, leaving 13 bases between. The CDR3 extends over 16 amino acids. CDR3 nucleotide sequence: TGTGCCAGTAGTATAGGTGGAAGGGGCGCCTCCTACGAGCAGTACTTC. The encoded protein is CASSIGGRGASYEQYF. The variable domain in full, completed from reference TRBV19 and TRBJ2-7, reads DGGITQSPKYLFRKEGQNVTLSCEQNLNHDAMYWYRQDPGQGLRLIYYSQIVNDFQKGDIAEGYSVSREKKESFPLTVTSAQKNPTAFYLCASSIGGRGASYEQYFGPGTRLTVT.

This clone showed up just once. The DNA of the CDR3 is TGTGCCAGCAGCGCACAGGGGGCTCAAGAGACCCAGTACTTC. This sequence encodes CASSAQGAQETQYF. V is TRBV9 and J is TRBJ2-5; 9 bases line up with TRBD1. V shed 3 bases and J 2 bases; nucleotides not matched to a gene: 2. CDR1 is SGDLS, CDR2 YYNGEE, per germline. This CDR3 spans 14 amino acids.

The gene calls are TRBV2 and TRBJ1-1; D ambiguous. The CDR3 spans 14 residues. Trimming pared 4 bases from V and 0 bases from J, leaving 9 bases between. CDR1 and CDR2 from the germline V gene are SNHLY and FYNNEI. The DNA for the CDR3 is TGTGCCAGCAGTGTGGCAGTTTTGAACACTGAAGCTTTCTTT. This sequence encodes CASSVAVLNTEAFF.

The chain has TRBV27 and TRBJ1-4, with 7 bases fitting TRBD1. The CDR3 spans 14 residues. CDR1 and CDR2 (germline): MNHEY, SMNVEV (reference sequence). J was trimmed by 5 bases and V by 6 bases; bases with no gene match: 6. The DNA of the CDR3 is TGTGCCAGCAGCTCCGGGACAGCAAATGAAAAACTGTTTTTT. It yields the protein CASSSGTANEKLFF. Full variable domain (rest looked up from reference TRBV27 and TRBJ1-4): EAQVTQNPRYLITVTGKKLTVTCSQNMNHEYMSWYRQDPGLGLRQIYYSMNVEVTDKGDVPEGYKVSRKEKRNFPLILESPSPNQTSLYFCASSSGTANEKLFFGSGTQLSVL.

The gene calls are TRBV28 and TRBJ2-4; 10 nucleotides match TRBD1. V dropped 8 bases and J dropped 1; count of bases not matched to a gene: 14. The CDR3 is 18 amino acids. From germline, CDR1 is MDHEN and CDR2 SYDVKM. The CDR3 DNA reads TGTGCCAGCGGCTGGAGACAGGGGGCGAGGTTGGCCAAAAACATTCAGTACTTC. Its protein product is CASGWRQGARLAKNIQYF.

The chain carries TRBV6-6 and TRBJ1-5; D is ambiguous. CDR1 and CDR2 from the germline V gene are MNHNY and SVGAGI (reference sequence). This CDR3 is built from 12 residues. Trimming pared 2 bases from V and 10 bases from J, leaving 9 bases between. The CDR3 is CASSYEEGPQHF. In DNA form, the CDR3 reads TGTGCCAGCAGTTACGAGGAGGGACCCCAGCATTTT.

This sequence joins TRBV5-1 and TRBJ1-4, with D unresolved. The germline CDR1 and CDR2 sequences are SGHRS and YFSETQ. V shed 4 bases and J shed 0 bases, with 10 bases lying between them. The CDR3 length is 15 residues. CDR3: CASSAQFATNEKLFF. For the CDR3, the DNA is TGCGCCAGCAGCGCCCAGTTTGCAACTAATGAAAAACTGTTTTTT.